One sample yielded the 16 T cell receptor beta chains listed below, sequenced in a study of T cells in localized non-small cell lung cancer. Clones were read by immunoSEQ multiplex PCR, and TCRdb kept only the in-frame ones, dropping some. The table has about 25,000 clones, 80% to 95% seen once. The material was peripheral blood, obtained before any cancer treatment. The receptors derive from a woman aged 35 to 70 with stage I lung adenocarcinoma.

This clone was seen a single time. The J gene is TRBJ1-4, the V gene TRBV5-4; 10 nucleotides match TRBD1. CDR3 length: 16 amino acids. J gave up 6 bases and V 4 bases, and 9 bases lay outside the gene matches. Germline CDR1 and CDR2: SGHNT and YYREEE (reference sequence). In DNA, the CDR3 is TGTGCCAGCAGCCTGGGGGCGGACAGGGGGTATGAAAAACTGTTTTTT. Translating gives CASSLGADRGYEKLFF.

The chain uses TRBV28 and TRBJ2-1; 14 positions agree with TRBD2. The CDR3 sequence is 16 residues long. Losses at the gene ends were 4 bases for V and 7 bases for J; bases not matched to a gene: 6. Germline loops: CDR1 MDHEN, CDR2 SYDVKM. DNA for the CDR3: TGTGCCAGCAGTTCCGCAGGGACTAGCGGGGGTAATGAGCAGTTCTTC. Translated: CASSSAGTSGGNEQFF.

The chain couples TRBV18 to TRBJ1-5; no clear D. Germline CDR1 and CDR2: KGHSH and LQKENI. This CDR3 is 13 amino acids long. Trimming took off 5 bases at V and 7 bases at J, with 12 bases between the two ends. CDR3 protein: CASSEGESQPQHF. The CDR3 DNA follows: TGTGCCAGCTCAGAAGGAGAATCGCAGCCCCAGCATTTT.

The chain uses TRBV19 and TRBJ2-1, with D perhaps TRBD1 or TRBD2 (5 bases each). Germline CDR1 reads LNHDA; CDR2 reads SQIVND (reference sequence). The V gene lost 8 bases and the J gene lost 7 bases, with 18 bases spanning the gap. This CDR3 spans 14 amino acids. This chain's CDR3 is CASSPGQGVNEQFF. For the CDR3, the DNA is TGTGCCAGTTCCCCCGGGCAGGGAGTGAATGAGCAGTTCTTC. Full variable domain (rest looked up from reference TRBV19 and TRBJ2-1): DGGITQSPKYLFRKEGQNVTLSCEQNLNHDAMYWYRQDPGQGLRLIYYSQIVNDFQKGDIAEGYSVSREKKESFPLTVTSAQKNPTAFYLCASSPGQGVNEQFFGPGTRLTVL.

This clone was recorded only once. This chain links TRBV7-9 with TRBJ2-3; D perhaps matches TRBD2 (6 bases). This CDR3 contains 17 residues. V was pared by 2 bases and J by 2 bases, with 17 bases between. In germline, CDR1 is SEHNR, CDR2 FQNEAQ (reference sequence). CDR3 protein: CASSLPYSGLDTDTQYF. The CDR3 DNA follows: TGTGCCAGCAGCTTACCTTACTCGGGACTGGACACAGATACGCAGTATTTT.

V usage is TRBV18 and J usage is TRBJ1-3; 7 nucleotides align to TRBD1. The CDR3 loop spans 16 amino acids. Germline CDR1 is KGHSH and CDR2 is LQKENI. Trimming took 0 bases from V and 3 from J; bases not matched to a gene: 5. The CDR3 is CASSPPATGVGNTIYF. CDR3 DNA sequence: TGTGCCAGCTCACCACCGGCTACAGGGGTTGGAAACACCATATATTTT.

DNA for the CDR3: TGTGCCAGCAGTGGTCAGGGGGCGGGGAGGGGCGAGCAGTACTTC. This encodes CASSGQGAGRGEQYF. The chain carries TRBV25-1 and TRBJ2-7; tentative D call: TRBD1 (8 bases). The V end lost 4 bases, the J end lost 6 bases, and 19 bases lay between the germline ends. The CDR3 extends over 15 amino acids. In germline, CDR1 is MGHDK, CDR2 SYGVNS.

The gene calls are TRBV9 and TRBJ1-4, with D hard to call. The germline CDR1 and CDR2 sequences are SGDLS and YYNGEE. Trimming shortened V by 7 bases and J by 3 bases, and 25 bases separated the two germline ends. The CDR3 is 18 residues long. CDR3 sequence reads: CASGTEKKSGVANEKLFF. CDR3 nucleotides: TGTGCCAGCGGAACTGAAAAAAAATCCGGGGTAGCTAATGAAAAACTGTTTTTT.

The chain is built from TRBV7-8 and TRBJ1-1; D may be TRBD1 (5 bases). V was trimmed by 5 bases and J by 0 bases, leaving 10 bases between them. Germline loops: CDR1 SGHVS, CDR2 FQNEAQ. The CDR3 covers 14 residues. The chain's CDR3 is CASSPLTVNTEAFF. Here the CDR3 DNA reads TGTGCCAGCAGCCCATTGACAGTGAACACTGAAGCTTTCTTT. The whole variable domain, remainder taken from reference TRBV7-8 and TRBJ1-1, is GAGVSQSPRYKVAKRGQDVALRCDPISGHVSLFWYQQALGQGPEFLTYFQNEAQLDKSGLPSDRFFAERPEGSVSTLKIQRTQQEDSAVYLCASSPLTVNTEAFFGQGTRLTVV.

This chain joins TRBV28 and TRBJ1-3; D is undetermined. The V gene lost 5 bases and the J gene lost 0 bases, with 11 bases spanning the gap. Germline V gene data show CDR1 as MDHEN and CDR2 as SYDVKM. The CDR3 length is 15 residues. CDR3 sequence: CASSPGLLSGNTIYF. CDR3 coding DNA: TGTGCCAGCAGTCCCGGGCTTCTCTCTGGAAACACCATATATTTT.

V usage is TRBV7-2 and J usage is TRBJ2-5, with a tentative D call TRBD1 (6 bases). The V end was cut by 1 base, the J end by 5 bases, with 20 bases between. This CDR3 contains 17 residues. CDR1 and CDR2 (germline): SGHTA, FQGNSA. The CDR3 here is CASSLGGVYRAVETQYF. The CDR3 nucleotides are TGTGCCAGCAGCTTAGGAGGAGTTTACAGGGCTGTGGAGACCCAGTACTTC.

The J gene is TRBJ2-7, the V gene TRBV9, with 9 positions matching TRBD2. V trimming: 3 bases; J trimming: 4 bases; junction bases outside the gene matches: 5. CDR3 size: 14 residues. Per germline, CDR1 SGDLS and CDR2 YYNGEE. This CDR3 is CASSGGTSQYEQYF. CDR3 nucleotides: TGTGCCAGCAGCGGGGGGACTAGCCAATACGAGCAGTACTTC. The full variable domain, rest sourced from reference TRBV9 and TRBJ2-7, is DSGVTQTPKHLITATGQRVTLRCSPRSGDLSVYWYQQSLDQGLQFLIQYYNGEERAKGNILERFSAQQFPDLHSELNLSSLELGDSALYFCASSGGTSQYEQYFGPGTRLTVT.

The CDR3 DNA follows: TGTGCCAGCAGAACCGGGACAGGGAGTGAAAAACTGTTTTTT. It translates to CASRTGTGSEKLFF. The chain employs TRBV28 and TRBJ1-4, with TRBD1 identical over 9 bases. The CDR3 has 14 residues. Germline V gene lookup returns CDR1 MDHEN and CDR2 SYDVKM. After removal of 6 bases from V and 7 bases from J, the junction contained 6 bases not matched to a gene.

The chain carries TRBV18 and TRBJ2-1, with 9 bases that match TRBD2. Trimming took 2 bases from V and 7 from J; bases not matched to a gene: 9. This CDR3 contains 16 residues. Germline V lookup: CDR1 KGHSH, CDR2 LQKENI. CDR3 bases: TGTGCCAGCTCACCATTCGGCGGGAGGGAGGTTAATGAGCAGTTCTTC. Protein product: CASSPFGGREVNEQFF.

This clone was recorded only once. This chain connects TRBV27 to TRBJ2-2, with 10 nucleotides matching TRBD1. V shed 3 bases and J 4 bases; nucleotides not matched to a gene: 5. Per the germline V gene, CDR1 is MNHEY and CDR2 is SMNVEV (reference sequence). CDR3 length: 16 amino acids. The CDR3 DNA reads TGTGCCAGCAGTTTCCCGACAGGGGGCGGCACCGGGGAGCTGTTTTTT. Translation: CASSFPTGGGTGELFF.

V and J are TRBV5-8 and TRBJ2-5; the D gene is possibly TRBD2 (6 bases). V was shortened by 0 bases and J by 1 base, with 19 bases between the two germline ends. CDR1 SGHTS and CDR2 YDEGEE come from the germline V gene. The CDR3 consists of 18 residues. CDR3 sequence: CASSLGRSGGAFQETQYF. The DNA for the CDR3 is TGTGCCAGCAGCTTGGGCCGGAGCGGAGGGGCATTCCAAGAGACCCAGTACTTC. The whole variable domain, remainder taken from reference TRBV5-8 and TRBJ2-5, is EAGVTQSPTHLIKTRGQQATLRCSPISGHTSVYWYQQALGLGLQFLLWYDEGEERNRGNFPPRFSGRQFPNYSSELNVNALELEDSALYLCASSLGRSGGAFQETQYFGPGTRLLVL.